This T cell receptor beta chain was identified during a study of CD8+CD57+ T cells in acquired aplastic anemia. This clonotype was seen at least ten times. This CDR3 is built from 13 residues. V lost 3 bases, J lost 10 bases, and 16 bases lay in between. In germline, CDR1 is LGHDT, CDR2 YNNKEL (reference sequence). CDR3 and TCR beta VDJ profiling relied on genomic DNA as the template. TCRdb ran MiXCR on the reads and lists one entry per CDR3 protein. The table has about 270,000 distinct CDR3 sequences, around 60% seen once. This TCR derives from a human donor with severe aplastic anemia or a healthy control (not recorded which). This chain links TRBV3-1 with TRBJ2-7; D perhaps matches TRBD1 (6 bases). The specimen sequenced was sorted CD4+, CD8+, or CD8+CD57+ T cells (not recorded which) from PBMCs. CDR3 DNA: TGTGCCAGCAGCCAGCACCTCGGACAGCCTCAGTACTTC. It yields the protein CASSQHLGQPQYF.